This section outlines one TCR beta chain sequence together with its context. These data belong to a study of blood T cell repertoires in COVID-19. This CDR3 has 16 amino acids. Trimming removed 4 bases at V and 2 bases at J, with 18 bases between. Looked up from germline, CDR1 is SGHRS and CDR2 is YFSETQ. The data were produced by immunoSEQ multiplex PCR, yet TCRdb's version contains in-frame clones alone and is incomplete. Seen here are 140,000 to 150,000 clones, approximately 84% observed once, and the top ten hold less than 2.5%. This clonotype was sampled from a woman aged 55-69 years with acute or convalescent COVID-19. The sequenced sample was peripheral blood. The chain carries TRBV5-1 and TRBJ2-5; tentatively, D is TRBD2 (6 bases). CDR3 protein: CASSPLGRGTQETQYF. In DNA form, the CDR3 reads TGCGCCAGCAGCCCCTTAGGGCGGGGAACACAAGAGACCCAGTACTTC.